The 9 T cell receptor beta chains given below trace back to one sample, sequenced in a study of blood T cells in healthy people across ages. It was with a sample-barcoded 5' primer and a J-beta primer mix that a second PCR of roughly 7 to 12 cycles was run. TCRdb independently ran MiXCR on the 5' RACE reads; one entry per CDR3 protein. The sample carries 1.5 million to 2 million distinct CDR3 sequences, 30% to 35% recorded once. Specimen: blood. These receptors were collected from a woman younger than 45 in good health.

The chain uses TRBV6-5 and TRBJ1-4, with TRBD1 identical over 7 bases. This CDR3 region has 14 residues. J gave up 8 bases and V 6 bases, and 9 bases lay outside the gene matches. Germline V gives CDR1 MNHEY, CDR2 SVGAGI. The CDR3 DNA follows: TGTGCCAGCAGCCCCACAGGGGTTGCGGAAAAACTGTTTTTT. This translates into CASSPTGVAEKLFF.

This clonotype was counted at least ten times. The chain is built from TRBV29-1 and TRBJ2-3; no definite D call. This CDR3 region has 15 residues. The V end was cut by 6 bases, the J end by 4 bases, with 20 bases between. CDR1 is SQVTM, CDR2 ANQGSEA, per germline. DNA of the CDR3: TGCAGCGTCCTTGTTAATGGTCATAGGGCAGATACGCAGTATTTT. This translates into CSVLVNGHRADTQYF.

The sample holds a few counts of this clonotype. The rearrangement joins TRBV11-1 to TRBJ2-3; no clear D. The CDR3 runs to 13 residues. Per the germline V gene, CDR1 is SGHAT and CDR2 is FQDESV (reference sequence). V was trimmed by 8 bases and J by 1 base, leaving 10 bases between them. The chain's CDR3 is CASEFSGTDTQYF. The CDR3 bases are TGTGCCAGCGAATTCTCCGGCACAGATACGCAGTATTTT.

The J gene is TRBJ1-5, the V gene TRBV25-1; 11 nucleotides line up with TRBD1. This CDR3 is 16 amino acids long. Looked up from germline, CDR1 is MGHDK and CDR2 is SYGVNS. The V and J ends lost 5 bases and 6 bases, in that order; junction bases with no gene match: 9. The chain's CDR3 is CASSPRDRGAGQPQHF. DNA of the CDR3: TGTGCCAGCAGTCCCCGGGACAGGGGGGCAGGTCAGCCCCAGCATTTT.

The chain employs TRBV20-1 and TRBJ2-7; TRBD1 might be the D (5 bases). Germline CDR1 reads DFQATT; CDR2 reads SNEGSKA (reference sequence). V was trimmed by 2 bases and J by 3 bases, leaving 11 bases between them. This CDR3 is built from 13 residues. The CDR3 region has the DNA TGCAGTGCTAGACCCAGGGATCTCTACGAGCAGTACTTC. This codes for CSARPRDLYEQYF.

This clonotype was recorded at least ten times. This rearrangement joins TRBV29-1 to TRBJ2-1, with 8 nucleotides matching TRBD1. From germline, CDR1 is SQVTM and CDR2 ANQGSEA. The CDR3 sequence is 14 residues long. The V and J ends lost 7 bases and 6 bases, in that order; junction bases with no gene match: 11. Here the CDR3 DNA reads TGCAGCGCCTCAGACAGGGGATTAGGCAATGAGCAGTTCTTC. Translation gives CSASDRGLGNEQFF.

V is TRBV4-1 and J is TRBJ2-7, with D hard to call. CDR3 length: 15 amino acids. CDR1 MGHRA and CDR2 YSYEKL come from the germline V gene. The V and J ends lost 0 bases and 3 bases respectively, with 12 bases between them. The DNA of the CDR3 is TGCGCCAGCAGCCAAGATCTAAGCAGCAACTACGAGCAGTACTTC. Translating it yields CASSQDLSSNYEQYF.

The chain employs TRBV5-1 and TRBJ1-4; 7 bases are shared with TRBD1. CDR3 length equals 14 residues. Germline V CDR1 and CDR2: SGHRS, YFSETQ. J was trimmed by 7 bases and V by 3 bases; bases with no gene match: 6. Written as DNA, the CDR3 is TGCGCCAGCAGCTCGGGACAGTCACGTGAAAAACTGTTTTTT. This encodes CASSSGQSREKLFF. The complete variable domain, with remaining parts taken from reference TRBV5-1 and TRBJ1-4, reads KAGVTQTPRYLIKTRGQQVTLSCSPISGHRSVSWYQQTPGQGLQFLFEYFSETQRNKGNFPGRFSGRQFSNSRSEMNVSTLELGDSALYLCASSSGQSREKLFFGSGTQLSVL.

The chain couples TRBV27 to TRBJ2-2; D gene ambiguous. The CDR3 contains 13 residues. The V gene's germline CDR1 is MNHEY and CDR2 SMNVEV (reference sequence). V was trimmed by 10 bases and J by 3 bases, leaving 12 bases between them. Written as DNA, the CDR3 is TGTGCCACCGCCGGGCTAGACACCGGGGAGCTGTTTTTT. Translation gives CATAGLDTGELFF.